The 22 T cell receptor beta chains in this list originate from one sample, sequenced in a study of response to subunit inactivated influenza vaccine. TCRdb re-analysed the RT-PCR reads in MiXCR, keeping a single row per CDR3 protein. The sample holds more than 550,000 distinct CDR3 sequences, roughly 12% seen once. This specimen consisted of PBMCs from blood, obtained on the day of vaccination. The receptors come from a man aged 50 to 59 who received an inactivated influenza vaccine.

This clonotype was counted only a few times. V is TRBV2 and J is TRBJ1-6; D uncertain. V dropped 6 bases and J dropped 7 bases, with 16 bases sitting between them. Germline values: CDR1 SNHLY, CDR2 FYNNEI. The CDR3 is made up of 15 amino acids. The CDR3 is CASSETNTKNSPLHF. CDR3 nucleotide sequence: TGTGCCAGCAGCGAAACAAATACGAAGAATTCACCCCTCCACTTT.

The chain uses TRBV20-1 and TRBJ1-1; 10 bases line up with TRBD1. The germline CDR1 and CDR2 sequences are DFQATT and SNEGSKA (reference sequence). The CDR3 contains 13 residues. CDR3: CREGQGMNTEAFF. The CDR3 DNA reads TGCAGGGAGGGACAGGGGATGAACACTGAAGCTTTCTTT.

Notes on this clonotype: The junction departs from the called germline gene at one end, perhaps through a read error. The chain couples TRBV7-7 to TRBJ1-5, with unresolved D. The CDR3 totals 13 residues. The germline V gene encodes CDR1 SSHAT and CDR2 FNYEAQ (reference sequence). CDR3 nucleotides: TGTGCTAGCAGCTCTCGGGAGGGTCAGCCCCAGCATTTT. It codes for CASSSREGQPQHF.

DNA of the CDR3: TGCAGTGCTTCTCAGACAGGAGGGACTTTTACTATCTCCTACAATGAGCAGTTCTTC. Translation gives CSASQTGGTFTISYNEQFF. The rearrangement joins TRBV20-1 to TRBJ2-1; D may correspond to TRBD1 or TRBD2 (6 bases each). Germline CDR1 reads DFQATT; CDR2 reads SNEGSKA (reference sequence). The CDR3 is made up of 19 amino acids. Trimming removed 5 bases from V and 0 bases from J, with 26 bases in between.

The rearrangement links TRBV12-3 or TRBV12-4 to TRBJ1-1, with D uncertain. CDR3 length equals 15 residues. The ends were cut back, 5 bases at V and 1 base at J, with 14 bases in the middle. CDR3 sequence (DNA): TGTGCCAGCAGTCTAGGGATAGCCCCGAACACTGAAGCTTTCTTT. Translated, it gives CASSLGIAPNTEAFF.

This clonotype has just a few counts. The J gene is TRBJ2-2, the V gene TRBV18; 11 positions agree with TRBD2. Trimming at V came to 3 bases and at J to 4 bases, leaving 7 bases not matched to a gene. Germline assignment: CDR1 KGHSH and CDR2 LQKENI. The CDR3 contains 17 residues. The CDR3 DNA reads as TGTGCCAGCTCACCGCCGGGACTAGCGGTTATCACCGGGGAGCTGTTTTTT. Translation: CASSPPGLAVITGELFF.

This clonotype showed up many times. A read error is likely, as this CDR3 ends without the conserved phenylalanine or tryptophan. This sequence joins TRBV10-3 and TRBJ2-3; 7 bases align to TRBD1. The CDR3 has 13 residues. Germline V gives CDR1 ENHRY, CDR2 SYGVKD. Losses at the gene ends were 6 bases for V and 4 bases for J; bases not matched to a gene: 4. CDR3 amino acids: CAISGRGSDTQYS. The CDR3 coding sequence is TGTGCCATCAGCGGCAGGGGGTCAGATACGCAGTATTCT.

This clonotype has only one observation. The rearrangement joins TRBV14 to TRBJ2-7; the match to TRBD2 covers 13 bases. The CDR3 covers 16 residues. The V segment lost 1 base and the J segment 9 bases; nucleotides outside the gene matches: 9. Germline V gives CDR1 SGHDN, CDR2 FVKESK. The CDR3: CASSQAGLAGVLGQYF. The CDR3 region has the DNA TGTGCCAGCAGCCAAGCCGGACTAGCGGGAGTTTTAGGGCAGTACTTC. The full variable domain, its missing parts supplied by reference TRBV14 and TRBJ2-7, is EAGVTQFPSHSVIEKGQTVTLRCDPISGHDNLYWYRRVMGKEIKFLLHFVKESKQDESGMPNNRFLAERTGGTYSTLKVQPAELEDSGVYFCASSQAGLAGVLGQYFGPGTRLTVT.

The rearrangement joins TRBV5-1 to TRBJ2-1; D is undetermined. This CDR3 has 16 residues. The V end was cut by 4 bases, the J end by 7 bases, with 21 bases between. CDR1 is SGHRS and CDR2 is YFSETQ in the germline V gene. DNA for the CDR3: TGCGCCAGCAGCCCGGCAGGCCTAACGGCGTCTAATGAGCAGTTCTTC. It codes for CASSPAGLTASNEQFF.

This clonotype was seen ten or more times. The chain uses TRBV7-9 and TRBJ1-2, with D possibly TRBD1 on 5 matching bases. The V end was cut by 6 bases, the J end by 8 bases, with 13 bases between. The length of the CDR3 is 12 residues. Per the germline V gene, CDR1 is SEHNR and CDR2 is FQNEAQ (reference sequence). The CDR3 loop reads CASSQGARGYTF. The CDR3 nucleotides read TGTGCCAGCAGTCAAGGGGCTCGCGGCTACACCTTC.

Only a few counts were recorded for this clonotype. The DNA of the CDR3 is TGTGCCAGCAGCTCGGTTGGGGCCCGGGTCACCTACGAGCAGTACTTC. Encoded protein: CASSSVGARVTYEQYF. This chain links TRBV7-8 with TRBJ2-7, with D perhaps TRBD1 (5 bases). This CDR3 spans 16 amino acids. Germline-derived CDR1 and CDR2 are SGHVS and FQNEAQ. Trimming left V 4 bases short and J 2 bases short, with 18 bases between. The full variable domain, in which reference TRBV7-8 and TRBJ2-7 provide the parts outside the CDR3, is GAGVSQSPRYKVAKRGQDVALRCDPISGHVSLFWYQQALGQGPEFLTYFQNEAQLDKSGLPSDRFFAERPEGSVSTLKIQRTQQEDSAVYLCASSSVGARVTYEQYFGPGTRLTVT.

The sample holds a few counts of this clonotype. The chain employs TRBV3-1 and TRBJ2-7; D is unclear. The V end was cut by 1 base, the J end by 3 bases, with 16 bases between. Germline V CDR1 and CDR2: LGHDT, YNNKEL (reference sequence). This CDR3 has 16 residues. The DNA for the CDR3 is TGTGCCAGCAGCCAAGTGGATCCGGACCCGAACTACGAGCAGTACTTC. It is translated as CASSQVDPDPNYEQYF.

V is TRBV12-3 or TRBV12-4 and J is TRBJ1-2; D is ambiguous. The CDR3 totals 13 residues. V was shortened by 3 bases and J by 2 bases, with 7 bases between the two germline ends. The CDR3 DNA is TGTGCCAGCAGTTTGACGAACAACTATGGCTACACCTTC. Translated, it gives CASSLTNNYGYTF.

V usage is TRBV11-2 and J usage is TRBJ2-1; 10 bases are shared with TRBD1. The V segment lost 5 bases and the J segment 5 bases; nucleotides outside the gene matches: 12. Germline values: CDR1 SGHAT, CDR2 FQNNGV. This CDR3 is built from 17 residues. The CDR3 DNA reads as TGTGCCAGCAGCCCCTGGACAGGGGGTCTTCTGGACAATGAGCAGTTCTTC. It is translated as CASSPWTGGLLDNEQFF. The complete variable domain, with remaining parts taken from reference TRBV11-2 and TRBJ2-1, reads EAGVAQSPRYKIIEKRQSVAFWCNPISGHATLYWYQQILGQGPKLLIQFQNNGVVDDSQLPKDRFSAERLKGVDSTLKIQPAKLEDSAVYLCASSPWTGGLLDNEQFFGPGTRLTVL.

In this sample, this clonotype turned up a few times. J is TRBJ2-1 and V is TRBV7-9, with D unclear. Germline V gene sequence: CDR1 SEHNR, CDR2 FQNEAQ (reference sequence). The CDR3 has 14 amino acids. V was trimmed by 0 bases and J by 6 bases, leaving 9 bases between them. The CDR3 spells CASSLAEQSNEQFF. CDR3 in DNA: TGTGCCAGCAGCTTAGCGGAACAAAGCAATGAGCAGTTCTTC.

J is TRBJ2-7 and V is TRBV12-3 or TRBV12-4; D is possibly TRBD1 or TRBD2 (5 bases each). Trimming left V 10 bases short and J 2 bases short, with 15 bases between. CDR3 size: 13 residues. In DNA form, the CDR3 reads TGTGCCACCACTCCGGGACCAACCTACGAGCAGTACTTC. This encodes CATTPGPTYEQYF.

This clonotype was picked up a small number of times. V usage is TRBV3-1 and J usage is TRBJ2-2; 7 bases align to TRBD2. CDR1 LGHDT and CDR2 YNNKEL come from the germline V gene (reference sequence). V trimming: 4 bases; J trimming: 2 bases; junction bases outside the gene matches: 7. The CDR3 loop spans 16 amino acids. CDR3 nucleotide sequence: TGTGCCAGCAGCCCCGCCGGGACTATTAACACCGGGGAGCTGTTTTTT. It encodes CASSPAGTINTGELFF.

The chain recombines TRBV20-1 with TRBJ2-3, with D possibly TRBD2 on 6 matching bases. CDR1 DFQATT and CDR2 SNEGSKA come from the germline V gene (reference sequence). This CDR3 contains 14 residues. Trimming took 2 bases from V and 1 from J, leaving 10 bases between them. The CDR3 coding sequence is TGCAGTGCTAGAAAGGGACTCCGCACAGATACGCAGTATTTT. It yields the protein CSARKGLRTDTQYF.

The chain uses TRBV3-1 and TRBJ1-5; perhaps TRBD1 as D (5 bases). V was cut by 4 bases and J by 2 bases, with 9 bases left in between. CDR1 LGHDT and CDR2 YNNKEL come from the germline V gene (reference sequence). CDR3 size: 14 residues. The CDR3 spells CASSPAGGNQPQHF. The CDR3 DNA sequence: TGTGCCAGCAGCCCCGCGGGGGGCAATCAGCCCCAGCATTTT.

This clonotype was seen repeatedly, ten times or more. The chain links TRBV5-1 to TRBJ2-3; D not resolved. The CDR3 loop spans 11 amino acids. Trimming stripped 5 bases from V and 3 bases from J, with 4 bases between. Germline CDR1 is SGHRS and CDR2 is YFSETQ. CDR3 nucleotides: TGCGCCAGCAGGGGGACAGATACGCAGTATTTT. The encoded protein is CASRGTDTQYF.

Only a few counts were recorded for this clonotype. The chain joins TRBV13 to TRBJ2-7; 9 bases are shared with TRBD2. This CDR3 has 16 amino acids. The germline CDR1 and CDR2 sequences are PRHDT and FYEKMQ (reference sequence). Trimming took 5 bases from V and 2 from J; bases not matched to a gene: 10. CDR3 protein: CASSGPRTSAPYEQYF. CDR3 bases: TGTGCCAGCAGCGGACCGCGGACTAGCGCCCCCTACGAGCAGTACTTC.

This clonotype came up many times. The chain has TRBV28 and TRBJ2-2; 7 nucleotides align to TRBD1. Germline-derived CDR1 and CDR2 are MDHEN and SYDVKM. With 6 bases clipped from V and 1 base from J, the junction kept 8 bases outside the gene matches. The CDR3 covers 16 residues. The DNA for the CDR3 is TGTGCCAGCAGCCCCGCAAGGGACAGGAACACCGGGGAGCTGTTTTTT. Translated: CASSPARDRNTGELFF.